The rows below give T cell receptor beta chains drawn from one sample of a study of cytomegalovirus exposure and HLA in healthy donors. The assay was immunoSEQ multiplex PCR, and TCRdb's table has in-frame clones only and misses some. In the table there are roughly 52,000 clones, about 84% of which are singletons. The sample consisted of PBMCs. These receptors all stem from a female donor in good health and CMV-seronegative. CDR3s include the opening cysteine and the closing phenylalanine or tryptophan. Each record gives: CDR3 protein, V gene, J gene.

CASKLMAGQGGRGYTF,TRBV5-1,TRBJ1-2
CATPNGGAYTEAFF,TRBV27,TRBJ1-1
CASSRRGAKGYGYTF,TRBV7-2,TRBJ1-2
CASPEEVAGNGEQFF,TRBV6-1,TRBJ2-1
CASSGTSGVSYEQYF,TRBV2,TRBJ2-7
CAWSPYYNEQFF,TRBV30,TRBJ2-1
CASSFRGFQPQHF,TRBV7-2,TRBJ1-5
CSVETGGKETQYF,TRBV29-1,TRBJ2-5
CASSPSLDNYGYTF,TRBV18,TRBJ1-2
CAWSTGQSLNSPLHF,TRBV30,TRBJ1-6
CASSLSDRGLGELFF,TRBV5-1,TRBJ1-4
CAWSGQLNQPQHF,TRBV30,TRBJ1-5
CASSYDRGSGSPLHF,TRBV6-5,TRBJ1-6
CASSLAGDRYSPLHF,TRBV5-1,TRBJ1-6
CASSRDRTRGETQYF,TRBV14,TRBJ2-5
CASSPGFYNSPLHF,TRBV6-5,TRBJ1-6
CAINLGGGTEAFF,TRBV2,TRBJ1-1
CASSRPGLAGGEQYF,TRBV5-8,TRBJ2-5
CASSSTGLENSGANVLTF,TRBV27,TRBJ2-6
CASSLTLGGNEQFF,TRBV7-3,TRBJ2-1
CASSLSIGRTGYTF,TRBV27,TRBJ1-2
CASSLIKGSYNEQFF,TRBV5-4,TRBJ2-1
CASSLGRGGDTDTQYF,TRBV7-9,TRBJ2-3
CASSFDEGAFNYGYTF,TRBV11-2,TRBJ1-2
CASSLNPGTGSYEQYF,TRBV27,TRBJ2-7
CASSAGWGGVSPLHF,TRBV9,TRBJ1-6
CASSPDTSNYGYTF,TRBV5-6,TRBJ1-2
CASSFYGQGKDGYTF,TRBV19,TRBJ1-2
CASRDSQNTEAFF,TRBV7-9,TRBJ1-1
CASSLGQLAATNEKLFF,TRBV5-1,TRBJ1-4
CASKGTPNTEAFF,TRBV5-1,TRBJ1-1
CASTYGGTDTQYF,TRBV9,TRBJ2-3
CASSPTSGDTEAFF,TRBV9,TRBJ1-1
CASSPPGGQNPTNEKLFF,TRBV18,TRBJ1-4
CASRRTHQETQYF,TRBV6-5,TRBJ2-5
CASSLSPYSTGTIYF,TRBV7-2,TRBJ1-3
CASSLDGQSEKLFF,TRBV7-4,TRBJ1-4
CASSLSPGNGYTF,TRBV7-3,TRBJ1-2
CASSPGLAGNNEQFF,TRBV18,TRBJ2-1
CASTPAGRGYTF,TRBV6-6,TRBJ1-2
CASSAEDTNTEAFF,TRBV5-5,TRBJ1-1
CASSLGAQGFPGRNSPLHF,TRBV7-2,TRBJ1-6
CASSINQGFNSQPQHF,TRBV19,TRBJ1-5
CASSTSGTEAFF,TRBV11-2,TRBJ1-1
CASSSASGNNQPQHF,TRBV11-2,TRBJ1-5
CASSTLQPRGEKLFF,TRBV19,TRBJ1-4
CASSSGLTDTGELFF,TRBV7-9,TRBJ2-2
CASSSTDRPYEQYF,TRBV11-2,TRBJ2-7
CASSLAPRPRAGTEAFF,TRBV5-1,TRBJ1-1
CASSQDKARGASGYTF,TRBV4-2,TRBJ1-2
CASSVRDRGGEKLFF,TRBV19,TRBJ1-4
CASRMAAAYEQYF,TRBV6-1,.
CASSLGTANYGYTF,TRBV5-6,TRBJ1-2
CASRRGGVGTEAFF,TRBV6-5,TRBJ1-1